Listed below are T cell receptor beta chains from one sample, sequenced in a study of regulatory T cells in long-lasting Graves disease. Each CDR3 protein is one row after TCRdb ran MiXCR on the multiplex PCR reads. The sample contains roughly 490,000 distinct CDR3 sequences, less than 25% of which appear only once. The specimen comprised peripheral blood mononuclear cells (PBMCs), sampled when the disease was refractory, from a patient treated with antithyroid drugs. These receptors were collected from a female donor with Graves disease. Each CDR3 is given with its conserved first and last residue. A D gene is named only where the DNA matches it firmly. Size tells how often a clone was seen (once, few, many) or the class of an expanded clone, and some rows leave it out.

j_call,clone_size,v_call,cdr3_length,d_call,cdr3_nt,cdr3_aa
TRBJ2-7,many,TRBV7-2,15,TRBD2,TGTGCCAGCAGCCCGACTAGCGGACTTGACTACGAGCAGTACTTC,CASSPTSGLDYEQYF
TRBJ2-6,.,TRBV15,14,.,TGTGCCACCAGCAGAGATAGGGGGGCCAACGTCCTGATTTTC,CATSRDRGANVLIF
TRBJ2-5,once,TRBV6-1,14,.,TGTGCCAGCATCGGCAGGGGTGTTTTCGAGACCCAGTACTTC,CASIGRGVFETQYF
TRBJ1-2,few,TRBV5-8,13,.,TGTGCCAGCAGCTTGTCGGGGCTCTATGGCTACACCTTC,CASSLSGLYGYTF
TRBJ2-1,.,TRBV6-1,14,.,TGTGCCAGCAGTCAAGACAGATCCCGCAATGAGCAGTTCTTC,CASSQDRSRNEQFF
TRBJ2-7,.,TRBV11-2,15,.,TGTGCCAGCAGCTTAGTATCGCCTAGCAAGGCCGAGCAGTACTTC,CASSLVSPSKAEQYF
TRBJ1-3,few,TRBV5-1,16,TRBD1,TGCGCCAGCAGCTTGGTAGGAGGGGGCTATGGAAACACCATATATTTT,CASSLVGGGYGNTIYF
TRBJ1-1,many,TRBV6-1,12,.,TGTGCCAGCAGTGAACTCGGCAGTGAAGCTTTCTTT,CASSELGSEAFF
TRBJ1-6,few,TRBV9,14,.,TGTGCCAGCAGCGTAGAAGGTTATAATTCACCCCTCCACTTT,CASSVEGYNSPLHF
TRBJ1-1,many,TRBV12-3/TRBV12-4,15,.,TGTGCCAGCAGATTTTCCAGGGGAATGAACACTGAAGCTTTCTTT,CASRFSRGMNTEAFF